What follows is one T cell receptor beta chain and its context. Its antigen is unidentified. The data belong to a study of cytomegalovirus exposure and HLA in healthy donors. Overall study results and limits: In a later analysis, an Asian-associated ancestry cluster reportedly showed fewer N-insertions than the approximately 670-donor mean. Whilst most TCR sequences proved rare, a subset of public TCRs occurred across many donors. Most subjects' HLA-A and HLA-B alleles were reportedly predicted from TCR beta sequences.

PCR used 60 Vbeta primers and 13 Jbeta primers. Sequencing used immunoSEQ multiplex PCR; TCRdb keeps in-frame clones, though not all of them. The profile shows some 90,000 clones, about 70% of them singletons. V lost 4 bases and J 2 bases, leaving 18 bases between the germline ends. The CDR3 consists of 17 residues. CDR1 and CDR2 from the germline V gene are SEHNR and FQNEAQ (reference sequence). The chain has TRBV7-9 and TRBJ1-3; D may be TRBD1 (5 bases). The sample was PBMCs. The sequence derives from a man aged 40-50 years in good health and CMV-seronegative. The DNA of the CDR3 is TGTGCCAGCAGCTCACCAGGCGCGCGGGGGGCTGGAAACACCATATATTTT. Translated: CASSSPGARGAGNTIYF. The full variable domain, rest sourced from reference TRBV7-9 and TRBJ1-3, is DTGVSQNPRHKITKRGQNVTFRCDPISEHNRLYWYRQTLGQGPEFLTYFQNEAQLEKSRLLSDRFSAERPKGSFSTLEIQRTEQGDSAMYLCASSSPGARGAGNTIYFGEGSWLTVV.